This TCR beta chain is from a study of blood T cell repertoires in COVID-19. On the study more broadly: In each case, the material was cDNA or gDNA derived from T cells, B-cell-depleted T cells, or PBMCs.

TCRdb keeps only in-frame clones here, not all; method: immunoSEQ multiplex PCR. Here the sample spans about 120,000 clones, about 78% being singletons. Per the germline V gene, CDR1 is SGHRS and CDR2 is YFSETQ. Trimming stripped 4 bases from V and 7 bases from J, with 15 bases between. The CDR3 runs 14 residues. This clonotype originated in a man in his 70s with acute or convalescent COVID-19. This chain joins TRBV5-1 and TRBJ1-3; possible D gene TRBD1, 6 bases. Sequencing input: peripheral blood. Written as DNA, the CDR3 is TGCGCCAGCAGCCCGGGGGGCATCGCGAACACCATATATTTT. The encoded protein is CASSPGGIANTIYF.